Listed below are T cell receptor beta chains from one sample, sequenced in a study of T cell repertoires in cytomegalovirus infection. TCRdb re-called the reads with MiXCR, one entry per CDR3 protein. The data contain approximately 500,000 distinct CDR3 sequences, about 11% of them singletons. Sequencing was carried out using PBMCs. The receptors derive from a human donor in good health (CMV status not recorded). Some clones in this sample may be carry-over from other donors' samples. Each CDR3 is given with its conserved first and last residue. A D gene is named only where the DNA matches it firmly. Clone size is shown for a subset of rows, as once, few, many or a class of expanded clone.

DNA	CDR3	V	J	size	length	D
TGTGCCAGCAGCTCACCTAGCGGGCCCTCCTACGAGCAGTACTTC	CASSSPSGPSYEQYF	TRBV7-9	TRBJ2-7	many	15	TRBD2
TGCGCCAGCAGCCGACAGCAAGAGACCCAGTACTTC	CASSRQQETQYF	TRBV5-1	TRBJ2-5	few	12	NA
TGTGCCAGCAGCCAATCAACAGGGAGTGGCTACACCTTC	CASSQSTGSGYTF	TRBV14	TRBJ1-2	many	13	NA
TGTGCCAGCAGTGAAATGTATCGGGAAGGAGAGACCCAGTACTTC	CASSEMYREGETQYF	TRBV6-1	TRBJ2-5	NA	15	NA
TGTGCCACCGCGATGACTAGCGGGTTGGCCGGGGAGCTGTTTTTT	CATAMTSGLAGELFF	TRBV6-6	TRBJ2-2	many	15	TRBD2
TGTGCCAGCAGTCCACACAGGGGGCAACGGGAGACCCAGTACTTC	CASSPHRGQRETQYF	TRBV7-9	TRBJ2-5	many	15	TRBD1
TGTGCCAGCAGCTTGCGTGGGGGGAACACCGGGGAGCTGTTTTTT	CASSLRGGNTGELFF	TRBV5-4	TRBJ2-2	many	15	NA
TGTGCCAGCAGCTCTGGACAGGGTGAACAAGAGACCCAGTACTTC	CASSSGQGEQETQYF	TRBV7-3	TRBJ2-5	many	15	TRBD1
TGCAGTGCTAGATCCAGACAGTTCGGGCCAGATACGCAGTATTTT	CSARSRQFGPDTQYF	TRBV20-1	TRBJ2-3	many	15	NA
TGTGCCAGCAGCCGGGGGGCCGGGAACTACGAGCAGTACTTC	CASSRGAGNYEQYF	TRBV6-1	TRBJ2-7	many	14	NA
TGCAGTGCTCCGGGGACTAGCGGGAGGATATTCATTTACGAGCAGTACTTC	CSAPGTSGRIFIYEQYF	TRBV20-1	TRBJ2-7	NA	17	TRBD2
TGTGCCAGCAGCTTGGAACCCCTCCGGGCTCTGCCCCAGCATTTT	CASSLEPLRALPQHF	TRBV5-8	TRBJ1-5	NA	15	NA
TGTGCCAGCGCGGACAGGGGGCGGCTGTTTTTT	CASADRGRLFF	TRBV2	TRBJ2-2	NA	11	TRBD1
TGTGCCAGCAGCTTAGGCCTAGTTCCTCCACCTGGCACAGATACGCAGTATTTT	CASSLGLVPPPGTDTQYF	TRBV7-9	TRBJ2-3	many	18	NA
TGTGCCAGCAGCTTAGGGGCGAGGGATACGCAGTATTTT	CASSLGARDTQYF	TRBV11-3	TRBJ2-3	many	13	NA
TGTGCCAGCGCTCAAGCCGGGGAGCTGTTTTTT	CASAQAGELFF	TRBV11-2	TRBJ2-2	NA	11	NA
TGCAGCGTGGAAAACCAGGGGGCCTACACTGAAGCTTTCTTT	CSVENQGAYTEAFF	TRBV29-1	TRBJ1-1	few	14	TRBD1
TGTGCCAGCAGCCAAGCCTACGGAGGCATGGATACGCAGTATTTT	CASSQAYGGMDTQYF	TRBV14	TRBJ2-3	many	15	NA
TGTGCCAGCAGCCAAGCCGGCGGGAACACCGGGGAGCTGTTTTTT	CASSQAGGNTGELFF	TRBV4-2	TRBJ2-2	many	15	NA
TGTGCCAGCAGTTTCCCGGGACGTCTCCTTTACTCCTACGAGCAGTACTTC	CASSFPGRLLYSYEQYF	TRBV28	TRBJ2-7	many	17	NA
TGCAGTGCTTCTCGACAGGACCAGAACACTGAAGCTTTCTTT	CSASRQDQNTEAFF	TRBV20-1	TRBJ1-1	many	14	NA
TGTGCCAGTAGTGAGCTAGCGGCAGATACGCAGTATTTT	CASSELAADTQYF	TRBV19	TRBJ2-3	many	13	TRBD2
TGTGCCAGCAGCTGGCAGTACTCCTACAATGAGCAGTTCTTC	CASSWQYSYNEQFF	TRBV7-6	TRBJ2-1	few	14	NA
TGTGCCAGCAGTTACGAAAAAAAAGGACCGTCCTCCTACGAGCAGTACTTC	CASSYEKKGPSSYEQYF	TRBV6-5	TRBJ2-7	NA	17	NA
TGTGCCAGCAGCCCCCGACAGGGGGCGAGTACTGAAGCTTTCTTT	CASSPRQGASTEAFF	TRBV6-6	TRBJ1-1	NA	15	TRBD1
TGTGCCAGCAGTTCTCCCGCTTCGGGCTCTGAAGCTTTCTTT	CASSSPASGSEAFF	TRBV28	TRBJ1-1	NA	14	NA
TGTGCCAGCAGCTTAGACTTCGGGGGCTATGGCTACACCTTC	CASSLDFGGYGYTF	TRBV7-8	TRBJ1-2	many	14	NA